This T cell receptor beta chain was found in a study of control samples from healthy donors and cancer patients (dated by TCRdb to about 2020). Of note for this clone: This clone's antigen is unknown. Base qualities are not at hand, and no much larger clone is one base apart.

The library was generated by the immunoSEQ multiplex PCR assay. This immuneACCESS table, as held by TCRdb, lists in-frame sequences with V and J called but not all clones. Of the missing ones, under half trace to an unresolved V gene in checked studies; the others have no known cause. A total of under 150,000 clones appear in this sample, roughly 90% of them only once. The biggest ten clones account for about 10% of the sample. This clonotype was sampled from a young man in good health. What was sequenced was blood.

The nucleotides read TGTGCCAGCACCTCGGTAGGGTCTGGAAACACCATATATTTT. It codes for CASTSVGSGNTIYF. The V gene is TRBV11-3 and the J gene is TRBJ1-3; no D gene call is confident. Inclusive of the bounding cysteine and phenylalanine, the CDR3 is 14 residues long. The only DNA kept is the CDR3, 42 bases in frame from the first base. The germline V gene supplies CDR1 SGHNT and CDR2 YENEEA. V and J lose 7 bases and 1 base, and a span of 11 bases separates them.